Each of the 2 T cell receptor beta chains below was sequenced from the same sample in a study of T cell changes during pregnancy in multiple sclerosis. The assay was immunoSEQ multiplex PCR, and TCRdb's table has in-frame clones only and misses some. The sample has 50,000 to 55,000 clones; nearly 95% are singletons. The sequenced sample was CD4+ T cells from peripheral blood mononuclear cells, obtained in the third trimester of pregnancy. The receptor source for this set is a female donor with multiple sclerosis, enrolled in a pregnancy study.

This chain links TRBV9 with TRBJ2-2; D not resolved. CDR1 and CDR2 from the germline V gene are SGDLS and YYNGEE. V lost 4 bases, J lost 1 base, and 11 bases lay in between. This CDR3 contains 15 residues. The CDR3 protein is CASSPTTGNTGELFF. CDR3 nucleotide sequence: TGTGCCAGCAGCCCCACGACTGGGAACACCGGGGAGCTGTTTTTT.

The chain carries TRBV5-4 and TRBJ2-1, with 14 bases aligning to TRBD2. The CDR3 is 18 amino acids. The V gene end was trimmed by 4 bases and the J gene end by 7 bases; junction bases not matched to a gene: 13. Per the germline V gene, CDR1 is SGHNT and CDR2 is YYREEE (reference sequence). CDR3 residues: CASSRTSGGPGFWNEQFF. The CDR3 coding sequence is TGTGCCAGCAGCAGGACTAGCGGGGGGCCAGGGTTTTGGAATGAGCAGTTCTTC.